The 18 T cell receptor beta chains reported below all come from one sample, sequenced in a study of cytomegalovirus exposure and HLA in healthy donors. A multiplex PCR was run with 60 Vbeta primers and 13 Jbeta primers. TCRdb's table, derived via immunoSEQ multiplex PCR, lists solely in-frame clones and lacks some. The data contain 150,000 to 200,000 clones, approximately 85% of them singletons. The sequenced sample was PBMCs. These TCRs come from a man younger than 35 in good health and CMV-seropositive.

This chain connects TRBV21-1 to TRBJ1-5; no DNA check was done on the table's D call, TRBD1. TRBV21-1 counts as a pseudogene. The CDR3 is 16 amino acids. For the CDR3, the DNA is TGTGCCAGCAGCAAAGCGCGATTGACAGTCAATCAGCCCCAGCATTTT. Translating it yields CASSKARLTVNQPQHF.

The chain links TRBV5-1 to TRBJ1-2; D is undetermined. Deletions cut 4 bases from V and 8 bases from J, with 15 bases between. The germline V gene encodes CDR1 SGHRS and CDR2 YFSETQ. This CDR3 comprises 13 residues. The CDR3 DNA reads TGCGCCAGCAGCCGGGAAGGAATTGAAGGCTACACCTTC. Amino acids: CASSREGIEGYTF.

The chain combines TRBV25-1 with TRBJ1-3; D is uncertain. The CDR3 is made up of 15 amino acids. Looked up from germline, CDR1 is MGHDK and CDR2 is SYGVNS. Trimming took 5 bases from V and 0 from J, leaving 11 bases between them. The CDR3 DNA reads as TGTGCCAGCAGTCGGCAGGCGTTCTCTGGAAACACCATATATTTT. It yields the protein CASSRQAFSGNTIYF. The variable domain in full, completed from reference TRBV25-1 and TRBJ1-3, reads EADIYQTPRYLVIGTGKKITLECSQTMGHDKMYWYQQDPGMELHLIHYSYGVNSTEKGDLSSESTVSRIRTEHFPLTLESARPSHTSQYLCASSRQAFSGNTIYFGEGSWLTVV.

The chain couples TRBV6-1 to TRBJ1-2; D is unresolved. The length of the CDR3 is 13 residues. Germline V gene data show CDR1 as MNHNS and CDR2 as SASEGT. V dropped 6 bases and J dropped 2 bases, with 10 bases sitting between them. This CDR3 reads CASRVDGNYGYTF. CDR3 DNA: TGTGCCAGCAGGGTTGACGGGAACTATGGCTACACCTTC.

This clone was counted between two and nine times. The chain joins TRBV4-1 to TRBJ1-2, with unresolved D. The V end was cut by 3 bases, the J end by 4 bases, with 15 bases between. The CDR3 is 15 residues long. Germline values: CDR1 MGHRA, CDR2 YSYEKL. The CDR3 bases are TGCGCCAGCAGCCAGAGCCTAGACGCTACCTATGGCTACACCTTC. Its protein product is CASSQSLDATYGYTF.

The chain joins TRBV19 to TRBJ2-1, with TRBD2 matching over 8 bases. The CDR3 loop spans 14 amino acids. J lost 6 bases, V lost 4 bases, and 5 bases had no gene match. Germline V CDR1 and CDR2: LNHDA, SQIVND (reference sequence). CDR3 loop: CASSTGLVINEQFF. In nucleotides, the CDR3 is TGTGCCAGTAGTACGGGACTAGTGATCAATGAGCAGTTCTTC.

The chain combines TRBV11-2 with TRBJ1-2, with no clear D. The CDR3 has 11 amino acids. The germline CDR1 and CDR2 sequences are SGHAT and FQNNGV. Deletions cut 6 bases from V and 8 bases from J, with 10 bases between. Here the CDR3 DNA reads TGTGCCAGCAGGAGGGAGAGCGGCTACACCTTC. This gives the protein CASRRESGYTF.

The V gene is TRBV7-6, the J gene TRBJ1-4; 7 positions match TRBD1. Per the germline V gene, CDR1 is SGHVS and CDR2 is FNYEAQ. This CDR3 has 18 amino acids. V lost 4 bases and J lost 0; bases outside the gene matches: 11. The CDR3 here is CASSSMRRDRATNEKLFF. The CDR3 DNA sequence: TGTGCCAGCAGCTCCATGCGCCGGGACAGAGCAACTAATGAAAAACTGTTTTTT. Variable domain in full (rest from reference TRBV7-6 and TRBJ1-4): GAGVSQSPRYKVTKRGQDVALRCDPISGHVSLYWYRQALGQGPEFLTYFNYEAQQDKSGLPNDRFSAERPEGSISTLTIQRTEQRDSAMYRCASSSMRRDRATNEKLFFGSGTQLSVL.

The chain is built from TRBV4-1 and TRBJ1-2; 8 bases map to TRBD1. CDR1 is MGHRA and CDR2 is YSYEKL in the germline V gene. The J segment lost 5 bases and the V segment lost 0 bases, leaving 2 bases of the junction unmatched. This CDR3 has 14 residues. The CDR3 coding sequence is TGCGCCAGCAGCCAAGACAGGACAGGGTATGGCTACACCTTC. It encodes CASSQDRTGYGYTF.

The CDR3 spells CASSFGDRTEAFF. The CDR3 DNA follows: TGCGCCAGCAGCTTTGGAGATCGCACTGAAGCTTTCTTT. The V gene is TRBV5-1, the J gene TRBJ1-1; D is unclear. Germline V CDR1 and CDR2: SGHRS, YFSETQ. V was cut by 2 bases and J by 4 bases, with 9 bases left in between. CDR3 length: 13 amino acids.

The V gene is TRBV11-2, the J gene TRBJ2-2; 8 nucleotides align to TRBD2. From germline, CDR1 is SGHAT and CDR2 FQNNGV. This CDR3 region has 18 residues. J lost 3 bases, V lost 0 bases, and 9 bases had no gene match. The CDR3: CASSLDRGGGPDTGELFF. The CDR3 DNA reads TGTGCCAGCAGCTTAGATCGGGGCGGGGGGCCGGACACCGGGGAGCTGTTTTTT.

The chain joins TRBV11-1 to TRBJ2-5, with D possibly matching TRBD2 (5 bases). The germline gives CDR1 SGHAT, CDR2 FQDESV (reference sequence). With 2 bases removed from V and 4 bases from J, the gap between germline ends came to 8 bases. There are 13 residues in the CDR3. In DNA form, the CDR3 reads TGTGCCAGCAGCTTAACGGACTCAGAGACCCAGTACTTC. This codes for CASSLTDSETQYF.

The chain links TRBV7-9 to TRBJ2-5; 10 nucleotides line up with TRBD2. The CDR3 is made up of 16 amino acids. With 4 bases clipped from V and 3 bases from J, the junction kept 8 bases outside the gene matches. Germline V gene data show CDR1 as SEHNR and CDR2 as FQNEAQ (reference sequence). The CDR3 DNA sequence: TGTGCCAGCAGCTCCTTAGCGGGGGGAGATAAAGAGACCCAGTACTTC. As protein: CASSSLAGGDKETQYF.

CDR3 sequence: CASSLPPGTISETQYF. The DNA for the CDR3 is TGTGCCAGCAGCTTACCTCCCGGGACAATCAGCGAGACCCAGTACTTC. The V gene is TRBV7-6, the J gene TRBJ2-5; tentatively, D is TRBD1 (6 bases). Germline CDR1 is SGHVS and CDR2 is FNYEAQ. This CDR3 comprises 16 residues. The V end lost 2 bases, the J end lost 5 bases, and 18 bases lay between the germline ends. The variable domain in full, completed from reference TRBV7-6 and TRBJ2-5, reads GAGVSQSPRYKVTKRGQDVALRCDPISGHVSLYWYRQALGQGPEFLTYFNYEAQQDKSGLPNDRFSAERPEGSISTLTIQRTEQRDSAMYRCASSLPPGTISETQYFGPGTRLLVL.

The CDR3 DNA follows: TGTGCCAGCAGCTCCGGATGGACAGGCGGAAGGAACACTGAAGCTTTCTTT. Its translation: CASSSGWTGGRNTEAFF. J is TRBJ1-1 and V is TRBV11-3; 7 nucleotides line up with TRBD1. This CDR3 is 17 amino acids long. V was clipped by 4 bases and J by 1 base; unmatched bases: 12. Germline CDR1 SGHNT, CDR2 YENEEA.

The chain carries TRBV2 and TRBJ1-1, with D unresolved. The length of the CDR3 is 14 residues. Trimming cost V 4 bases and J 2 bases, with 11 bases left between them. Germline V lookup: CDR1 SNHLY, CDR2 FYNNEI. The CDR3 DNA is TGTGCCAGCAGTGGAAGGTCTAGTAACACTGAAGCTTTCTTT. The encoded protein is CASSGRSSNTEAFF.

The chain combines TRBV11-3 with TRBJ2-3, with 11 bases lining up with TRBD2. After removal of 2 bases from V and 5 bases from J, the junction contained 6 bases not matched to a gene. Germline V gives CDR1 SGHNT, CDR2 YENEEA. CDR3 length: 16 residues. In nucleotides, the CDR3 is TGTGCCAGCAGCTTAATAGCGGGGGGGCTTAAAGATACGCAGTATTTT. It specifies CASSLIAGGLKDTQYF. Based on the CDR3 plus reference TRBV11-3 and TRBJ2-3, the full variable domain is EAGVVQSPRYKIIEKKQPVAFWCNPISGHNTLYWYLQNLGQGPELLIRYENEEAVDDSQLPKDRFSAERLKGVDSTLKIQPAELGDSAVYLCASSLIAGGLKDTQYFGPGTRLTVL.

The rearrangement links TRBV15 to TRBJ2-7, with 9 bases lining up with TRBD2. Per the germline V gene, CDR1 is LNHNV and CDR2 is YYDKDF (reference sequence). Losses at the gene ends were 0 bases for V and 3 bases for J; bases not matched to a gene: 12. This CDR3 spans 18 amino acids. CDR3 sequence (DNA): TGTGCCACCAGCAGAGATTACCCGACTAGCGGAGACCTCTACGAGCAGTACTTC. Translated: CATSRDYPTSGDLYEQYF.